This record covers a single T cell receptor (beta chain). Naive CD8 cells comprised CD45RO-negative, CCR7-positively selected cells, excluding terminally differentiated effector memory CD45RA+ cells. Clones were read by immunoSEQ multiplex PCR, and TCRdb kept only the in-frame ones, dropping some. The table records hundreds of thousands of clones, around 96% of them present only once. These data originate in a study of shared clonotypes between healthy human individuals. This CDR3 has 18 residues. The trim removed 0 bases at V and 7 bases at J, leaving 9 bases unmatched. CDR1 and CDR2 from the germline V gene are WNHNN and SYGVQD (reference sequence).

The receptor's source is a woman between 25 and 40 years old in good health. J is TRBJ2-2 and V is TRBV10-1; 12 positions match TRBD2. The source material was naive CD8+ T cells sorted from blood. CDR3 DNA: TGCGCCAGCAGTGAGTCGAGGCTAGCGGGAGGGCCTCACGGGGAGCTGTTTTTT. It translates to CASSESRLAGGPHGELFF.